Each of the 28 T cell receptor beta chains below was sequenced from the same sample in a study of blood T cell repertoires in COVID-19. Sequenced by immunoSEQ multiplex PCR; TCRdb stores in-frame clones only, minus some. Found here are fewer than 70,000 clones, 65% to 90% of them singletons; the top ten hold 2.5% to 3%. The specimen sequenced was peripheral blood. These receptors all come from a man older than 75 with acute or convalescent COVID-19.

The V and J genes are TRBV6-6 and TRBJ1-5, with 9 bases identical to TRBD1. This CDR3 comprises 17 residues. Per germline, CDR1 MNHNY and CDR2 SVGAGI (reference sequence). J lost 0 bases, V lost 6 bases, and 9 bases had no gene match. The CDR3 DNA reads as TGTGCCAGCAGACGAGGACAGGGGACTCTTAGCAATCAGCCCCAGCATTTT. This encodes CASRRGQGTLSNQPQHF.

CDR3 sequence: CASSLSDYGYTF. CDR3 sequence (DNA): TGTGCCAGCAGCTTATCGGACTATGGCTACACCTTC. The chain couples TRBV7-2 to TRBJ1-2, with no clear D. The germline gives CDR1 SGHTA, CDR2 FQGNSA. Trimming took off 2 bases at V and 3 bases at J, with 4 bases between the two ends. This CDR3 has 12 residues.

This rearrangement joins TRBV7-2 to TRBJ1-1, with TRBD1 matching over 7 bases. The CDR3 consists of 14 residues. In germline, CDR1 is SGHTA, CDR2 FQGNSA. The V and J ends lost 2 bases and 5 bases, in that order; junction bases with no gene match: 5. The chain's CDR3 is CASSLSGGRTEAFF. DNA of the CDR3: TGTGCCAGCAGCTTATCAGGGGGTCGGACTGAAGCTTTCTTT.

The CDR3 is CASSLIQGISTDTQYF. The CDR3 nucleotides read TGCGCCAGCAGCTTAATACAGGGGATAAGCACAGATACGCAGTATTTT. This chain links TRBV5-1 with TRBJ2-3; TRBD1 matches at 7 bases. Per germline, CDR1 SGHRS and CDR2 YFSETQ. The CDR3 consists of 16 residues. V shed 2 bases, J shed 0 bases, and the junction held 6 bases outside the gene matches.

The sample holds one count of this clone. The chain joins TRBV29-1 to TRBJ2-5; D perhaps matches TRBD2 (6 bases). This CDR3 has 12 amino acids. The V end was cut by 4 bases, the J end by 2 bases, with 8 bases between. Germline CDR1 and CDR2: SQVTM and ANQGSEA. CDR3 coding DNA: TGCAGCGTTGCTAGCGCACAAGAGACCCAGTACTTC. Protein product: CSVASAQETQYF.

The chain links TRBV6-5 to TRBJ1-1, with D perhaps TRBD1 (6 bases). From germline, CDR1 is MNHEY and CDR2 SVGAGI. The CDR3 loop spans 12 amino acids. Between the trimmed V and J ends, which lost 6 bases and 3 bases, there was a span of 8 bases. The CDR3 DNA is TGTGCCAGCAGAGAGGGGGACACTGAAGCTTTCTTT. This translates into CASREGDTEAFF.

V is TRBV27 and J is TRBJ1-1; TRBD1 agrees at 7 bases. This CDR3 is 14 amino acids long. CDR1 is MNHEY, CDR2 SMNVEV, per germline (reference sequence). V gave up 1 base and J gave up 2 bases; unmatched junction bases: 1. The chain's CDR3 is CASSLYRGNTEAFF. The CDR3 DNA sequence: TGTGCCAGCAGTTTATACAGGGGCAACACTGAAGCTTTCTTT.

V usage is TRBV2 and J usage is TRBJ1-1; D is ambiguous. The germline CDR1 and CDR2 sequences are SNHLY and FYNNEI. V lost 3 bases, J lost 1 base, and 6 bases lay in between. CDR3 length equals 13 residues. CDR3 sequence: CASSDEANTEAFF. The DNA for the CDR3 is TGTGCCAGCAGTGATGAGGCGAACACTGAAGCTTTCTTT.

The V call is TRBV3-1 (or the pseudogene TRBV3-2), the J call TRBJ1-1; 8 nucleotides agree with TRBD1. CDR1 and CDR2 from the germline V gene are LGHDT and YNNKEL (reference sequence). The CDR3 runs to 15 residues. After removal of 4 bases from V and 1 base from J, the junction contained 5 bases not matched to a gene. The DNA for the CDR3 is TGTGCCAGCAGCCGCCGGACAGGGTCGAACACTGAAGCTTTCTTT. This encodes CASSRRTGSNTEAFF.

This clone occurred once. The chain carries TRBV30 and TRBJ1-2; D not certain. The germline CDR1 and CDR2 sequences are GTSNPN and SVGIG (reference sequence). V was pared by 1 base and J by 7 bases, with 13 bases between. This CDR3 comprises 13 residues. CDR3 DNA: TGTGCCTGGAGTGCCACTCTCCTTTCTGGCTACACCTTC. This codes for CAWSATLLSGYTF.

The gene calls are TRBV7-2 and TRBJ1-3; D is possibly TRBD1 (6 bases). The CDR3 contains 16 residues. Germline CDR1 is SGHTA and CDR2 is FQGNSA. Trimming pared 1 base from V and 2 bases from J, leaving 12 bases between. The CDR3 loop reads CASSLGAPGAGNTIYF. CDR3 bases: TGTGCCAGCAGCTTAGGAGCCCCAGGGGCTGGAAACACCATATATTTT.

The chain uses TRBV15 and TRBJ2-3; TRBD1 aligns across 7 bases. CDR3 length: 15 amino acids. V was clipped by 3 bases and J by 0 bases; unmatched bases: 3. Germline loops: CDR1 LNHNV, CDR2 YYDKDF (reference sequence). The CDR3 protein is CATSSGTASTDTQYF. DNA of the CDR3: TGTGCCACCAGCAGCGGGACAGCTAGCACAGATACGCAGTATTTT.

This chain joins TRBV24-1 and TRBJ1-2, with TRBD1 identical over 8 bases. V trimming: 7 bases; J trimming: 10 bases; junction bases outside the gene matches: 10. The germline V gene encodes CDR1 KGHDR and CDR2 SFDVKD. The CDR3 spans 13 residues. The CDR3 coding sequence is TGTGCCACCAGCCGGACAGGGTTGGCACTCTACACCTTC. It translates to CATSRTGLALYTF.

This chain connects TRBV24-1 to TRBJ2-1, with D perhaps matching TRBD2 (5 bases). The CDR3 totals 16 residues. The germline gives CDR1 KGHDR, CDR2 SFDVKD. V was shortened by 4 bases and J by 8 bases, with 20 bases between the two germline ends. The CDR3: CATSEGYRGSGDEQFF. The CDR3 DNA follows: TGTGCCACCAGTGAAGGCTACCGGGGTAGTGGGGATGAGCAGTTCTTC.

V usage is TRBV5-8 and J usage is TRBJ1-2; a possible D gene is TRBD1 (5 bases). Germline CDR1 SGHTS, CDR2 YDEGEE. The CDR3 is 14 residues long. The V gene lost 3 bases and the J gene lost 4 bases, with 13 bases spanning the gap. This CDR3 reads CASSSPDRLYGYTF. The CDR3 DNA follows: TGTGCCAGCAGCTCACCTGACAGACTCTATGGCTACACCTTC.

The chain links TRBV5-1 to TRBJ2-3; TRBD1 aligns across 7 bases. Germline V CDR1 and CDR2: SGHRS, YFSETQ. This CDR3 has 16 residues. The V segment lost 0 bases and the J segment 4 bases; nucleotides outside the gene matches: 8. The CDR3 DNA sequence: TGCGCCAGCAGCTTGGGGGGAGTAGGGGGCGCAGATACGCAGTATTTT. Translation gives CASSLGGVGGADTQYF. The full variable domain, in which reference TRBV5-1 and TRBJ2-3 provide the parts outside the CDR3, is KAGVTQTPRYLIKTRGQQVTLSCSPISGHRSVSWYQQTPGQGLQFLFEYFSETQRNKGNFPGRFSGRQFSNSRSEMNVSTLELGDSALYLCASSLGGVGGADTQYFGPGTRLTVL.

The rearrangement uses TRBV4-1 and TRBJ1-6, with D unclear. Trimming stripped 2 bases from V and 7 bases from J, with 12 bases between. This CDR3 spans 15 amino acids. Germline CDR1 MGHRA, CDR2 YSYEKL. CDR3 sequence: CASSQLEATNSPLHF. In DNA, the CDR3 is TGCGCCAGCAGCCAACTCGAGGCAACCAATTCACCCCTCCACTTT.

The J gene is TRBJ2-1, the V gene TRBV10-3; D unresolved. The V gene's germline CDR1 is ENHRY and CDR2 SYGVKD. CDR3 size: 12 residues. V shed 6 bases and J shed 5 bases, with 8 bases lying between them. The DNA of the CDR3 is TGTGCCATCAGCCCGGGTGACAATGAGCAGTTCTTC. This codes for CAISPGDNEQFF.

This clone was observed a single time. This chain links TRBV7-9 with TRBJ2-2; 12 bases are shared with TRBD2. This CDR3 region has 15 residues. V lost 3 bases and J lost 6; bases outside the gene matches: 2. Germline V gene sequence: CDR1 SEHNR, CDR2 FQNEAQ (reference sequence). The CDR3 sequence is CASSFASGRAGELFF. The CDR3 nucleotides are TGTGCCAGCAGCTTTGCTAGCGGGAGGGCCGGGGAGCTGTTTTTT.

This chain uses TRBV6-5 with TRBJ2-2; a possible D gene is TRBD1 (5 bases). V gave up 6 bases and J gave up 5 bases, with 13 bases separating them. CDR1 is MNHEY and CDR2 is SVGAGI in the germline V gene. This CDR3 has 14 amino acids. The chain's CDR3 is CASSRVSRTGELFF. The CDR3 bases are TGTGCCAGCAGCAGGGTGTCTAGGACCGGGGAGCTGTTTTTT.

V is TRBV28 and J is TRBJ1-2, with 9 bases that match TRBD1. Unmatched junction bases numbered 6, after V lost 3 bases and J lost 4 bases. Germline CDR1 MDHEN, CDR2 SYDVKM. The CDR3 extends over 15 amino acids. CDR3 in DNA: TGTGCCAGCAGTTTCCAGGACAGGGGTAGCTATGGCTACACCTTC. It encodes CASSFQDRGSYGYTF.

V gene TRBV7-9 combines with J gene TRBJ1-5; TRBD1 aligns across 10 bases. The CDR3 has 19 amino acids. Trimming took 5 bases from V and 0 from J; bases not matched to a gene: 13. In germline, CDR1 is SEHNR, CDR2 FQNEAQ (reference sequence). The CDR3 region is CASSKYPGQGIFSNQPQHF. The CDR3 coding sequence is TGTGCCAGCAGCAAGTACCCGGGACAGGGGATTTTTAGCAATCAGCCCCAGCATTTT.

V gene TRBV3-1 (or the pseudogene TRBV3-2) combines with J gene TRBJ2-6; possible D gene TRBD1, 5 bases. Germline-derived CDR1 and CDR2 are LGHDT and YNNKEL (reference sequence). V lost 6 bases and J 0 bases, leaving 15 bases between the germline ends. The CDR3 runs to 17 residues. The CDR3 protein is CASRLEGAFSGANVLTF. The CDR3 DNA sequence: TGTGCCAGCAGGCTGGAAGGGGCTTTCTCTGGGGCCAACGTCCTGACTTTC.

The chain links TRBV19 to TRBJ2-6; 10 nucleotides agree with TRBD1. Germline V gene sequence: CDR1 LNHDA, CDR2 SQIVND (reference sequence). This CDR3 comprises 20 residues. Trimming at V came to 7 bases and at J to 0 bases, leaving 15 bases not matched to a gene. The CDR3 DNA sequence: TGTGCCAGTACCCGACAGGGGGCTAGCTTCTCCTCCTCTGGGGCCAACGTCCTGACTTTC. This translates into CASTRQGASFSSSGANVLTF.

The V call is TRBV5-1, the J call TRBJ2-1; 9 bases line up with TRBD1. The CDR3 loop spans 20 amino acids. Germline loops: CDR1 SGHRS, CDR2 YFSETQ. The trim removed 2 bases at V and 1 base at J, leaving 16 bases unmatched. The DNA for the CDR3 is TGCGCCAGCAGCTTTTCAGTCCAACCCGGGACAGGGACTTCCTACAATGAGCAGTTCTTC. It is translated as CASSFSVQPGTGTSYNEQFF.

This clone appeared a few times. The chain couples TRBV24-1 to TRBJ1-2, with TRBD1 identical over 9 bases. The germline V gene has CDR1 KGHDR and CDR2 SFDVKD. The ends lost 4 bases at V and 8 bases at J; junction bases unmatched: 7. The CDR3 contains 14 residues. CDR3: CATSELGQGRGYTF. The CDR3 coding sequence is TGTGCCACCAGTGAGCTGGGACAGGGCCGCGGCTACACCTTC.

This chain connects TRBV30 to TRBJ2-1, with 7 bases identical to TRBD2. There are 15 residues in the CDR3. Looked up from germline, CDR1 is GTSNPN and CDR2 is SVGIG (reference sequence). Trimming cost V 1 base and J 2 bases; bases outside gene matches: 5. CDR3 amino acids: CAWSGWGGTYNEQFF. CDR3 bases: TGTGCCTGGAGTGGGTGGGGGGGGACCTACAATGAGCAGTTCTTC. The entire variable domain, with the rest obtained from reference TRBV30 and TRBJ2-1, is as follows: SQTIHQWPATLVQPVGSPLSLECTVEGTSNPNLYWYRQAAGRGLQLLFYSVGIGQISSEVPQNLSASRPQDRQFILSSKKLLLSDSGFYLCAWSGWGGTYNEQFFGPGTRLTVL.

This clone showed up just once. The gene calls are TRBV4-2 and TRBJ2-1; 8 bases align to TRBD2. The CDR3 has 16 residues. The V and J ends lost 4 bases and 2 bases, in that order; junction bases with no gene match: 7. The V gene's germline CDR1 is LGHNA and CDR2 YNFKEQ. The CDR3 DNA is TGTGCCAGCAGCCCCGAGGCGGGAGGAACCTACAATGAGCAGTTCTTC. It translates to CASSPEAGGTYNEQFF.